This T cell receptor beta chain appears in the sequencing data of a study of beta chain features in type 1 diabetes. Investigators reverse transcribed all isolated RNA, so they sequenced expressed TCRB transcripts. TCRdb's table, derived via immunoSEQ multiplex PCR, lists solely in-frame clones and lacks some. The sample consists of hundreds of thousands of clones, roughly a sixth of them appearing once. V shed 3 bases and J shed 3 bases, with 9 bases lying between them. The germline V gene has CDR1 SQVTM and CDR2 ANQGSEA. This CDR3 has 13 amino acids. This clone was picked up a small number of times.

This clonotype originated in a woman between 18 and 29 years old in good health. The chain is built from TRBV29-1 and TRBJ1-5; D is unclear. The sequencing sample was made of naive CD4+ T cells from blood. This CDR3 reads CSVEFAYNQPQHF. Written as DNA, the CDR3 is TGCAGCGTTGAGTTCGCATACAATCAGCCCCAGCATTTT.